The source of this TCR beta chain is a study of glioma-infiltrating T cells after dendritic cell vaccination. The time point is: after dendritic cell vaccination, including at tumor progression/relapse. Fresh-frozen tumor tissue and more than two years of survival data were available for all. Isocitrate dehydrogenase mutation was absent in all glioblastoma patients. With respect to this clone: Antigen: not known.

Findings and caveats of the study: Longer survival after dendritic cell vaccination followed higher pretreatment TIL content.

Some clones are missing from TCRdb's copy, which holds only in-frame ones; the method was immunoSEQ multiplex PCR. In the table there are about 91,000 clones, about 81% of which are singletons. The clonotype was recovered from a human donor with glioblastoma. The material sequenced was blood, taken after dendritic cell vaccination.

The CDR3 DNA reads as TGTGCCAGCAGCCAGGGTACAGGGGCCAATCAGCCCCAGCATTTT. Translating it yields CASSQGTGANQPQHF. This chain joins TRBV4-2 and TRBJ1-5; 7 positions match TRBD1. J gave up 3 bases and V 3 bases, and 5 bases lay outside the gene matches. The CDR3 has 15 amino acids. From germline, CDR1 is LGHNA and CDR2 YNFKEQ.